This T cell receptor beta chain was identified during a study of long-term antiretroviral therapy in people with HIV. In the study overall: The oldest samples precede the 2015 immediate-ART recommendation by about a decade.

Per germline, CDR1 MDHEN and CDR2 SYDVKM. The CDR3 covers 15 residues. The trim removed 4 bases at V and 0 bases at J, leaving 6 bases unmatched. The count of this clone is one. Antigen specificity is unknown. Before they underwent DNA extraction, samples held about 1-10 million cryopreserved PBMC. Study-wide results and caveats: Diversity measured after ART increased yet remained under transplant donor controls.

The authors ran the immunoSEQ assay, v3.0, at survey level. A per-sample goal of about 40,000-50,000 T-cell genomes was targeted by sequencing. This table comes from immunoSEQ multiplex PCR, and its TCRdb copy is limited to in-frame clones, with some not included. This table holds some 13,000 clones, 83% found once. The genes are TRBV28 and TRBJ2-7, with 7 bases aligning to TRBD2. The source of this sequence is a man in his forties with HIV. Material: unsorted PBMCs, obtained 3.4 years after starting antiretroviral therapy. Here the CDR3 reads CASSSPGEGSYEQYF. For the CDR3, the DNA is TGTGCCAGCAGTTCGCCGGGGGAGGGCTCCTACGAGCAGTACTTC.